This TCR beta chain was captured in a study of tumor and adjacent non-tumor tissue in lung cancer. The wider study: There were some 12 adenocarcinoma, a couple of squamous cell carcinoma and 1 small cell lung cancer cases. Around 4.4 million productive TCRbeta reads were obtained per sample on average.

Whole-study results and caveats: Compared with tumor, normal lung showed significantly lower TCR diversity. In normal lung, the top 100 clones were significantly more dominant than in tumor.

TCRbeta libraries were built with three rounds of nested PCR, modified from ARM-PCR. TCRdb analysed the multiplex PCR reads with MiXCR anew, one entry per CDR3 protein. Of 65,000 to 75,000 distinct CDR3 sequences in the sample, around 76% were seen once. Concerning this clonotype: Antigen unknown. A junction boundary mismatches the germline segment, possibly from a read error.

No cell sorting was done before RNA was extracted from the tissue. More than 3 cm separated this lung sample from the edge of the tumor. What was sequenced was distant non-tumor lung tissue. The source of this sequence is a man in his fifties or sixties with non-small cell lung cancer.

The CDR3 loop reads CTISDPTGANTGELFF. The CDR3, as DNA: TGTACCATCAGTGACCCCACAGGGGCGAACACCGGGGAGCTCTTTTTT. J is TRBJ2-2 and V is TRBV10-3; 7 bases map to TRBD1. This CDR3 has 16 amino acids. CDR1 is ENHRY and CDR2 is SYGVKD in the germline V gene.